The entry below describes one TCR beta chain. The germline CDR1 and CDR2 sequences are SGHNT and YYREEE (reference sequence). With 0 bases removed from V and 2 bases from J, the gap between germline ends came to 12 bases. The CDR3 length is 15 residues. These data belong to a study of identifying expanded T cells in peripheral blood. The table came from immunoSEQ multiplex PCR; TCRdb's copy has only in-frame clones and leaves some out. The sample holds tens of thousands of clones; roughly 88% are singletons and the top ten take over 3%. J is TRBJ2-7 and V is TRBV5-4, with D possibly matching TRBD2 (6 bases). Sequenced sample: blood. The clonotype originates from a person between 18 and 70 years old in good health. The CDR3 DNA is TGTGCCAGCAGCTTGGTCCCGGGAGACCCCTACGAGCAGTACTTC. Protein sequence: CASSLVPGDPYEQYF.